A selection of T cell receptor beta chains follows, all from one sample in a study of T cell changes during pregnancy in multiple sclerosis. TCRdb's table, derived via immunoSEQ multiplex PCR, lists solely in-frame clones and lacks some. Of 50,000 to 60,000 clones in the sample, around 93% are singletons; the top ten hold about 3.7%. The sequences come from peripheral blood, collected after pregnancy. The receptors shown here come from a female donor in good health, enrolled as a control in a pregnancy study. CDR3s include the opening cysteine and the closing phenylalanine or tryptophan. Fields, in order: D gene, clone size, J gene, V gene, CDR3 protein, CDR3 DNA. D genes are given only for firm matches. A clone size is listed for some rows: how often the clone was seen (once, few, many), or a class if it is expanded.

.,.,TRBJ1-2,TRBV15,CATSRDRAGLILGGYTF,TGTGCCACCAGCAGAGATCGGGCAGGGCTTATCCTCGGGGGCTACACCTTC
TRBD1,.,TRBJ2-7,TRBV18,CASSPPGQGAYEQYF,TGTGCCAGCTCCCCTCCGGGACAGGGGGCTTACGAGCAGTACTTC
TRBD2,.,TRBJ2-5,TRBV5-1,CASQGGTSGVQETQYF,TGCGCCAGCCAGGGGGGGACTAGCGGGGTCCAAGAGACCCAGTACTTC
.,few,TRBJ1-6,TRBV25-1,CAQYGSSYNSPLHF,TGTGCACAATACGGGAGCTCCTATAATTCACCCCTCCACTTT
TRBD1,.,TRBJ2-1,TRBV4-1,CASSHSQGAMNEQFF,TGCGCCAGCAGCCACTCACAGGGGGCGATGAATGAGCAGTTCTTC
TRBD1,.,TRBJ2-3,TRBV19,CASSGTRGNTQYF,TGTGCCAGTAGTGGGACCAGGGGGAATACGCAGTATTTT
.,.,TRBJ2-7,TRBV7-8,CASSLEAGLSSYEQYF,TGTGCCAGCAGCTTAGAAGCAGGGCTGTCCTCCTACGAGCAGTACTTC
TRBD1,.,TRBJ2-3,TRBV7-2,CASSANPGTGDRNTQYF,TGTGCCAGCAGCGCAAACCCCGGGACAGGGGATAGGAATACGCAGTATTTT
.,.,TRBJ1-1,TRBV7-9,CASSPAGGKAFANTEAFF,TGTGCCAGCAGCCCCGCGGGGGGAAAAGCTTTCGCGAACACTGAAGCTTTCTTT
.,.,TRBJ1-5,TRBV12-2,CASRLAGGNQPQHF,TGTGCAAGTCGCTTAGCAGGGGGCAATCAGCCCCAGCATTTT
.,.,TRBJ2-1,TRBV19,CASSKTRDREQFF,TGTGCCAGTAGTAAGACCAGGGATCGTGAGCAGTTCTTC
.,.,TRBJ1-1,TRBV7-2,CASRKDRGMMNTEAFF,TGTGCCAGCAGAAAAGACCGGGGGATGATGAACACTGAAGCTTTCTTT
TRBD1,.,TRBJ2-5,TRBV9,CASSLGQRVETQYF,TGTGCCAGCAGTCTGGGACAGAGGGTGGAGACCCAGTACTTC
.,.,TRBJ2-7,TRBV7-2,CASSLAVAIPPYEQYF,TGTGCCAGCAGCTTAGCGGTGGCAATTCCCCCCTACGAGCAGTACTTC
TRBD1,.,TRBJ1-2,TRBV11-2,CASSLDGRGQGYTF,TGTGCCAGCAGCTTAGATGGCAGGGGGCAAGGCTACACCTTC
TRBD1,once,TRBJ2-1,TRBV7-8,CASSSDRESYNEQFF,TGTGCCAGCAGCTCGGACAGGGAGTCCTACAATGAGCAGTTCTTC
.,.,TRBJ1-5,TRBV19,CASRGPRIPSNQPQHF,TGTGCCAGCAGGGGCCCCCGAATCCCCAGCAATCAGCCCCAGCATTTT
TRBD2,.,TRBJ2-3,TRBV5-8,CASSLVGTSGGAPDTQYF,TGTGCCAGCAGCTTGGTTGGGACTAGCGGGGGGGCCCCAGATACGCAGTATTTT
.,.,TRBJ1-5,TRBV5-4,CASSLQGDQPQHF,TGTGCCAGCAGCTTACAGGGAGATCAGCCCCAGCATTTT
.,.,TRBJ1-5,TRBV2,CASSPVYEPQHF,TGTGCCAGCAGCCCCGTATATGAGCCCCAGCATTTT
.,once,TRBJ1-1,TRBV7-3,CASSYTRDTEAFF,TGTGCCAGCAGTTATACCCGAGACACTGAAGCTTTCTTT
.,.,TRBJ1-5,TRBV2,CASSGGGRDQPQHF,TGTGCCAGCAGTGGGGGGGGTAGGGATCAGCCCCAGCATTTT
.,once,TRBJ2-1,TRBV19,CASSIKAGLYNEQFF,TGTGCCAGTAGTATCAAGGCAGGGCTCTACAATGAGCAGTTCTTC
.,.,TRBJ1-1,TRBV4-3,CASSQDGGVIGMNTEAFF,TGCGCCAGCAGCCAAGATGGGGGGGTGATTGGGATGAACACTGAAGCTTTCTTT
.,once,TRBJ1-5,TRBV7-2,CASSLARDSNQPQHF,TGTGCCAGCAGCTTAGCGAGGGATAGCAATCAGCCCCAGCATTTT
TRBD1,.,TRBJ2-7,TRBV4-1,CASSHGDRGEYYEQYF,TGCGCCAGCAGCCACGGAGACAGGGGCGAATACTACGAGCAGTACTTC
.,.,TRBJ2-1,TRBV9,CASSVGIARVDEQFF,TGTGCCAGCAGCGTGGGAATAGCGAGGGTCGATGAGCAGTTCTTC